These 32 T cell receptor beta chains were sequenced from one sample in a study of read filtering for tumor transcriptome and immune sequencing. Molecular barcoded adaptors covering alpha/delta and beta/gamma chains were used on 400 to 450 ng RNA. From the reads, TCRdb called clonotypes with MiXCR, one entry per CDR3 protein. There are approximately 58,000 distinct CDR3 sequences in the sample; around an eighth occur only once, and 16% lies in the top ten. Sequencing was carried out using a population of CD138-negative cells sorted from bone marrow. These receptors all stem from a donor at least 40 years old with multiple myeloma.

V and J are TRBV5-5 and TRBJ2-5, with a possible D match to TRBD1 (5 bases). CDR1 is SGHKS, CDR2 YYEKEE, per germline (reference sequence). Trimming shortened V by 7 bases and J by 5 bases, and 15 bases separated the two germline ends. This CDR3 has 13 residues. The CDR3 region is CASGWIGVETQYF. The CDR3 DNA follows: TGTGCCAGCGGCTGGATAGGGGTTGAGACCCAGTACTTC.

This clonotype was counted many times. V usage is TRBV4-1 and J usage is TRBJ1-2, with D unresolved. From germline, CDR1 is MGHRA and CDR2 YSYEKL. Trimming cost V 3 bases and J 0 bases, with 11 bases left between them. CDR3 size: 15 residues. The CDR3 region is CASSHEQVTNYGYTF. The CDR3 region has the DNA TGCGCCAGCAGCCATGAACAAGTTACTAACTATGGCTACACCTTC.

This clonotype has ten or more counts. This rearrangement joins TRBV20-1 to TRBJ2-1, with D perhaps TRBD1 or TRBD2 (5 bases each). Trimming left V 5 bases short and J 7 bases short, with 18 bases between. The CDR3 length is 14 residues. Germline V gene lookup returns CDR1 DFQATT and CDR2 SNEGSKA (reference sequence). The DNA of the CDR3 is TGCAGTGCTCACCTGTTTGGGACCCAAAATGAGCAGTTCTTC. This codes for CSAHLFGTQNEQFF.

Comment on this clonotype: A much more abundant neighbour one base away suggests this may be a read error. J is TRBJ2-3 and V is TRBV7-9, with TRBD1 matching 8 bases. The CDR3 contains 16 residues. Looked up from germline, CDR1 is SEHNR and CDR2 is FQNEAQ (reference sequence). CDR3 nucleotide sequence: TGTGCCGGCAGCTGGAGTTCGACAGGGGACACAGATACGCAGTATTTT. Translated, it gives CAGSWSSTGDTDTQYF.

This clonotype was seen ten or more times. The chain is built from TRBV7-3 and TRBJ2-7; 8 bases are shared with TRBD1. The ends lost 5 bases at V and 4 bases at J; junction bases unmatched: 7. This CDR3 contains 14 residues. The germline gives CDR1 SGHTA, CDR2 FQGTGA. CDR3 nucleotide sequence: TGTGCCAGCAGCCAAGGACAGGGACCGTACGAGCAGTACTTC. Its translation: CASSQGQGPYEQYF.

This clonotype has ten or more counts. The V call is TRBV20-1, the J call TRBJ2-3; no clear D gene. The V gene lost 6 bases and the J gene lost 0 bases, with 13 bases spanning the gap. In germline, CDR1 is DFQATT, CDR2 SNEGSKA (reference sequence). This CDR3 region has 14 residues. CDR3 in DNA: TGCAGTGCACCCCGGTTGGACAGCACAGATACGCAGTATTTT. It yields the protein CSAPRLDSTDTQYF.

This clonotype ranks as medium-sized. The gene calls are TRBV21-1 and TRBJ2-1. TRBV21-1 is a documented pseudogene. The CDR3 runs 19 residues. The CDR3 nucleotides read TGTGCCAGCAGATGCGAAACTGAGCTGGACCGTTATTCCTACAATGAGCAGTTCTTC. Encoded protein: CASRCETELDRYSYNEQFF.

By its share, this clonotype is medium-sized. V is TRBV11-3 and J is TRBJ2-1; tentatively, D is TRBD1 or TRBD2 (5 bases each). This CDR3 contains 17 residues. V dropped 0 bases and J dropped 4 bases, with 16 bases sitting between them. CDR1 is SGHNT, CDR2 YENEEA, per germline. CDR3 amino acids: CASSLDGPRGQYNEQFF. The CDR3 region has the DNA TGTGCCAGCAGCTTAGATGGGCCCCGGGGCCAATACAATGAGCAGTTCTTC.

This clonotype has at least ten counts. The chain carries TRBV5-1 and TRBJ2-5; 10 bases are shared with TRBD1. In germline, CDR1 is SGHRS, CDR2 YFSETQ. With V trimmed by 1 base and J by 9 bases, 12 bases remained unmatched. The CDR3 runs 16 residues. CDR3 sequence: CASSLNLGRTGGSQYF. Written as DNA, the CDR3 is TGCGCCAGCAGCTTGAATTTAGGCCGGACAGGGGGGTCCCAGTACTTC.

This clonotype showed up just a few times. The J gene is TRBJ2-1, the V gene TRBV7-3, with 8 bases fitting TRBD2. Germline-derived CDR1 and CDR2 are SGHTA and FQGTGA. The CDR3 runs 16 residues. V lost 2 bases to trimming and J lost 4 bases; unmatched junction nucleotides: 7. The CDR3 DNA reads TGTGCCAGCAGCTTAGTCGGCGGGGGGATTTACAATGAGCAGTTCTTC. It encodes CASSLVGGGIYNEQFF.

There are many counts of this clonotype. This sequence joins TRBV23-1 and TRBJ2-5; possible D gene TRBD1, 6 bases. TRBV23-1 is an ORF; its function is uncertain. The ends were cut back, 6 bases at V and 2 bases at J, with 25 bases in the middle. The CDR3 length is 18 residues. CDR3 nucleotide sequence: TGCGCCAGCAGACCCAGCCCGGGACACCTTATTCCTCAAGAGACCCAGTACTTC. Translating it yields CASRPSPGHLIPQETQYF.

There are many counts of this clonotype. This sequence joins TRBV10-1 and TRBJ1-4; D gene uncertain. V shed 0 bases and J shed 12 bases, with 11 bases lying between them. Germline CDR1 reads WNHNN; CDR2 reads SYGVQD (reference sequence). The CDR3 extends over 13 amino acids. The CDR3 protein is CASSESATRELFF. The CDR3, as DNA: TGCGCCAGCAGTGAGTCGGCAACGCGGGAACTGTTTTTT.

This clonotype was detected many times. This chain uses TRBV6-1 with TRBJ2-1; D perhaps matches TRBD2 (7 bases). The germline V gene encodes CDR1 MNHNS and CDR2 SASEGT. Trimming left V 7 bases short and J 1 base short, with 11 bases between. The CDR3 extends over 14 amino acids. CDR3 protein: CASIKGGSYNEQFF. In DNA form, the CDR3 reads TGTGCCAGCATCAAGGGGGGGTCCTACAATGAGCAGTTCTTC.

This clonotype occurred many times. The chain uses TRBV20-1 and TRBJ2-5, with 9 bases fitting TRBD2. Trimming at V came to 5 bases and at J to 2 bases, leaving 9 bases not matched to a gene. CDR3 size: 15 residues. Germline CDR1 DFQATT, CDR2 SNEGSKA (reference sequence). CDR3 DNA sequence: TGCAGTGCTGAGACCCACGGACTAGCGCAAGAGACCCAGTACTTC. Its protein product is CSAETHGLAQETQYF.

This clonotype was observed many times. The gene calls are TRBV6-1 and TRBJ2-3, with 7 bases fitting TRBD2. CDR3 length: 15 amino acids. Trimming took 5 bases from V and 4 from J; bases not matched to a gene: 9. The germline V gene encodes CDR1 MNHNS and CDR2 SASEGT. This CDR3 is CASSRASGVADTQYF. The CDR3 nucleotides are TGTGCCAGCAGTCGGGCAAGCGGGGTAGCAGATACGCAGTATTTT.

This clonotype was detected many times. The chain couples TRBV20-1 to TRBJ1-1; D is ambiguous. This CDR3 has 12 amino acids. Trimming pared 6 bases from V and 1 base from J, leaving 9 bases between. CDR1 and CDR2 (germline): DFQATT, SNEGSKA (reference sequence). DNA for the CDR3: TGCAGTGCGGTACGCAGGAACACTGAAGCTTTCTTT. It translates to CSAVRRNTEAFF.

Ten or more counts support this clonotype. The rearrangement joins TRBV20-1 to TRBJ1-5; 8 bases match TRBD1. Per germline, CDR1 DFQATT and CDR2 SNEGSKA (reference sequence). Trimming at V came to 5 bases and at J to 3 bases, leaving 9 bases not matched to a gene. The CDR3 has 15 residues. The CDR3 is CSASETGEHNQPQHF. The CDR3 coding sequence is TGCAGTGCTTCTGAGACAGGGGAACACAATCAGCCCCAGCATTTT.

This clonotype appeared many times. The chain uses TRBV4-2 and TRBJ1-2; D is uncertain. Trimming removed 0 bases at V and 0 bases at J, with 8 bases between. The CDR3 length is 15 residues. Germline V gene sequence: CDR1 LGHNA, CDR2 YNFKEQ. The CDR3 DNA is TGTGCCAGCAGCCAAGATGGGGTATCTAACTATGGCTACACCTTC. Residues: CASSQDGVSNYGYTF.

About this clonotype itself: A much larger clonotype is one base distant, so this may be a read error. The rearrangement links TRBV7-9 to TRBJ2-4; D possibly corresponds to TRBD1 (5 bases). Looked up from germline, CDR1 is SEHNR and CDR2 is FQNEAQ (reference sequence). The CDR3 is made up of 16 amino acids. CDR3 sequence: CASSSITGIAKSIQYF. CDR3 nucleotide sequence: TGTGCCAGCAGCTCTATTACAGGAATAGCCAAAAGCATTCAGTACTTC. Supplemented by reference TRBV7-9 and TRBJ2-4, the full variable domain reads DTGVSQNPRHKITKRGQNVTFRCDPISEHNRLYWYRQTLGQGPEFLTYFQNEAQLEKSRLLSDRFSAERPKGSFSTLEIQRTEQGDSAMYLCASSSITGIAKSIQYFGAGTRLSVL.

With respect to this clonotype: A clone one base away is much larger, so this may be a read error. The genes are TRBV6-2 or TRBV6-3 and TRBJ2-1; TRBD1 aligns across 9 bases. The V and J ends lost 8 bases and 6 bases, in that order; junction bases with no gene match: 8. CDR3 size: 14 residues. Germline lookup yields CDR1 MNHEY and CDR2 SVGEGT. CDR3 protein: CASRGTGSFNEQFF. CDR3 bases: TGTGCCAGCCGCGGGACAGGGTCATTCAATGAGCAGTTCTTC.

In this sample, this clonotype turned up a few times. The J gene is TRBJ2-5, the V gene TRBV29-1, with D unresolved. Per germline, CDR1 SQVTM and CDR2 ANQGSEA. The CDR3 has 12 residues. V dropped 4 bases and J dropped 5 bases, with 11 bases sitting between them. CDR3 sequence reads: CSVVRGRETQYF. The CDR3 coding sequence is TGCAGCGTTGTCAGAGGTCGGGAGACCCAGTACTTC.

This clonotype was detected ten times or more. The chain couples TRBV28 to TRBJ2-5; possibly TRBD2 for D (6 bases). This CDR3 is built from 15 residues. Germline CDR1 and CDR2: MDHEN and SYDVKM. Trimming pared 3 bases from V and 2 bases from J, leaving 13 bases between. CDR3: CASSLRWGVQETQYF. The CDR3 nucleotides read TGTGCCAGCAGTTTGCGCTGGGGGGTACAAGAGACCCAGTACTTC.

There are many counts of this clonotype. The chain couples TRBV5-1 to TRBJ1-6; D may be TRBD1 (5 bases). Deletions cut 2 bases from V and 4 bases from J, with 10 bases between. The CDR3 is made up of 15 amino acids. The germline CDR1 and CDR2 sequences are SGHRS and YFSETQ. CDR3 nucleotide sequence: TGCGCCAGCAGCTTAGGTCAGGGATATAATTCACCCCTCCACTTT. Translating gives CASSLGQGYNSPLHF.

At least ten counts were recorded for this clonotype. The chain combines TRBV7-9 with TRBJ1-1; perhaps TRBD1 as D (6 bases). V shed 5 bases and J shed 10 bases, with 11 bases lying between them. CDR1 is SEHNR and CDR2 is FQNEAQ in the germline V gene (reference sequence). The CDR3 sequence is 11 residues long. The CDR3 nucleotides read TGTGCCAGCAGCCAGGGGTTTCTAGCTTTCTTT. This translates into CASSQGFLAFF.

This clonotype was seen at least ten times. V is TRBV6-5 and J is TRBJ1-5; a weak D match, TRBD1 (5 bases). Germline-derived CDR1 and CDR2 are MNHEY and SVGAGI. The CDR3 runs 14 residues. V was shortened by 6 bases and J by 4 bases, with 13 bases between the two germline ends. The CDR3 reads CASRDRDANQPQHF. In DNA form, the CDR3 reads TGTGCCAGCAGGGACCGGGACGCGAATCAGCCCCAGCATTTT.

This clonotype appeared many times. The chain has TRBV6-2 or TRBV6-3 and TRBJ2-4; tentatively, D is TRBD1 (6 bases). Germline V CDR1 and CDR2: MNHEY, SVGEGT. The CDR3 runs 14 residues. The V and J ends lost 6 bases and 1 base respectively, with 10 bases between them. CDR3 nucleotides: TGTGCCAGCAGAAGAGACAGGGCCAAAAACATTCAGTACTTC. Protein product: CASRRDRAKNIQYF.

About this clonotype itself: This sequence may be a read error, since a much larger clone differs from it by one base. V is TRBV2 and J is TRBJ2-5, with 7 bases matching TRBD1. This CDR3 is 14 amino acids long. The germline V gene has CDR1 SNHLY and CDR2 FYNNEI. The CDR3 nucleotides read TGTGCCAGCAGTAAGGGGGCGCAGGGAGAGACCCCGTACTTC. Its translation: CASSKGAQGETPYF. The full variable domain, rest sourced from reference TRBV2 and TRBJ2-5, is EPEVTQTPSHQVTQMGQEVILRCVPISNHLYFYWYRQILGQKVEFLVSFYNNEISEKSEIFDDQFSVERPDGSNFTLKIRSTKLEDSAMYFCASSKGAQGETPYFGPGTRLLVL.

This clonotype was observed many times. This rearrangement joins TRBV7-3 to TRBJ2-1, with TRBD2 matching over 7 bases. The V segment lost 5 bases and the J segment 1 base; nucleotides outside the gene matches: 5. Per germline, CDR1 SGHTA and CDR2 FQGTGA. This CDR3 contains 15 residues. CDR3 sequence: CASSAGGLSYNEQFF. The DNA for the CDR3 is TGTGCCAGCAGCGCCGGGGGGTTGTCCTACAATGAGCAGTTCTTC.

This clonotype showed up many times. This chain joins TRBV5-1 and TRBJ2-1, with 9 bases aligning to TRBD2. Germline trimming cut 0 bases from V and 4 bases from J; bases unmatched to any gene: 5. The CDR3 extends over 16 amino acids. CDR1 and CDR2 (germline): SGHRS, YFSETQ. The DNA of the CDR3 is TGCGCCAGCAGCTTGGGAGTTAGCGGGAGATACAATGAGCAGTTCTTC. Translating it yields CASSLGVSGRYNEQFF.

As concerns this clonotype: One base away lies a much larger clone, so this may be a sequencing read error. V usage is TRBV24-1 and J usage is TRBJ2-2; TRBD1 aligns across 8 bases. The germline V gene has CDR1 KGHDR and CDR2 SFDVKD. CDR3 length: 17 residues. The CDR3, as DNA: TGTGCCACCAGTGATTTTTTCGGACAGGGTGGGACCGGGGGGCTGTTTTTT. Its protein product is CATSDFFGQGGTGGLFF.

For this clonotype: Being one base from a much bigger clone, this may be a read error. The chain links TRBV7-2 to TRBJ1-2; 7 bases match TRBD1. Per the germline V gene, CDR1 is SGHTA and CDR2 is FQGNSA. This CDR3 spans 15 amino acids. The CDR3, as DNA: TGTGCCAGCAGCACCAAGACAGGGCCTAACAATGGCTACACCTTC. Protein product: CASSTKTGPNNGYTF.

About this clonotype: Lacking the conserved final phenylalanine or tryptophan, this CDR3 likely reflects a read error. This chain uses TRBV18 with TRBJ1-4; 7 bases line up with TRBD1. Germline trimming cut 2 bases from V and 0 bases from J; bases unmatched to any gene: 6. Germline loops: CDR1 KGHSH, CDR2 LQKENI. This CDR3 region has 17 residues. This CDR3 reads CASSPYGDSATNEKLFL. For the CDR3, the DNA is TGTGCCAGCTCACCATACGGGGACAGTGCAACTAATGAAAAACTGTTTCTC.